Listed below are T cell receptor beta chains from one sample, sequenced in a study of blood T cells in healthy people across ages. TCRdb reprocessed the 5' RACE reads via MiXCR and lists one record per CDR3 protein. The sample shows about 800,000 distinct CDR3 sequences, 20% to 25% of them seen only once. The same sample was also used in a study of T cells of mothers and their children.

Sequenced sample: blood. Receptors originate from a boy aged 5-17 years in good health. CDR3s leave out the opening cysteine and the closing phenylalanine or tryptophan.

TRBV6-2/TRBV6-3	TRBJ1-5	11	ASLPRTGFTQH
TRBV15	TRBJ2-2	13	ATSRGDRNTGELF
TRBV25-1	TRBJ2-5	11	ASSTKLGYGQY
TRBV5-1	TRBJ2-3	13	ASGLAGASTDTQY
TRBV11-3	TRBJ2-3	13	ASSSGAARTDTQY
TRBV5-1	TRBJ2-5	11	ASSFEAGETQY
TRBV6-1	TRBJ2-7	12	ASRPGQGVYEQY
TRBV2	TRBJ2-4	11	ATTGTAKNIQY
TRBV2	TRBJ2-1	14	ASSEYRGGPGNEQF
TRBV6-5	TRBJ2-1	12	ASTEASGRNEQF
TRBV20-1	TRBJ1-2	12	SAPDTQGEDGYT
TRBV6-2/TRBV6-3	TRBJ1-6	12	ASSYVDENSPLH
TRBV4-2	TRBJ2-1	17	ASSVRAGGYSWSYNEQF
TRBV19	TRBJ2-7	13	ASSTGQGGLYEQY
TRBV6-2/TRBV6-3	TRBJ1-5	14	ASSYSRRGWNQPQH
TRBV2	TRBJ2-3	14	ASRSPEGGRGDTQY
TRBV7-9	TRBJ2-1	14	ASSWTRVENYNEQF
TRBV5-6	TRBJ2-3	14	ASSLDYSGGTDTQY
TRBV6-5	TRBJ1-6	13	ASRPGGREASPLH
TRBV20-1	TRBJ2-1	13	SARPIDGPGNEQF
TRBV2	NA	11	ASRSGGEDEQF
TRBV28	TRBJ1-2	13	ASSFVRDMLYGYT
TRBV20-1	TRBJ2-7	12	SAISSGGMYEQY
TRBV28	TRBJ2-7	13	ASSFPTSGSYEQY
TRBV7-9	NA	11	ASSAQGFYEQY
TRBV7-2	TRBJ2-2	14	ASSQIAGGYTGELF
TRBV19	TRBJ2-1	13	ASSRRPEPYNEQF
TRBV7-9	TRBJ2-3	13	ASSQRTGGTDTQY
TRBV5-4	TRBJ2-5	11	TSNNLGGETQY
TRBV27	TRBJ2-2	14	ASSLSWTGTTGELF
TRBV20-1	TRBJ2-5	11	SARDHREETQY
TRBV28	TRBJ2-5	12	ASSSQGLGETQY
TRBV7-2	TRBJ2-1	12	ASLWDGGFLEQF
TRBV20-1	TRBJ2-7	11	SARGTSGYEQY
TRBV7-8	TRBJ2-1	14	ASSQREGLAGVWQF
TRBV4-1	TRBJ1-1	14	ATRLTETHGDTEAF
TRBV2	TRBJ2-7	12	ASSKNGLKYEQY
TRBV28	TRBJ1-2	11	ASSGGFGDGYT
TRBV6-2/TRBV6-3	TRBJ2-5	13	ASSYSVPGVETQY
TRBV28	TRBJ1-4	14	ASSLPTTGIREKLF
TRBV25-1	NA	11	ACRDRGTYEQY
TRBV7-2	TRBJ1-5	13	ASSLGGTGGQPQH
TRBV6-5	TRBJ1-2	12	ASSPGMGIYGYT
TRBV6-1	NA	13	ASSVGASGMNEQF
TRBV2	TRBJ2-5	14	ASSRPGQGSVETQY
TRBV29-1	TRBJ2-7	15	SVTQGEFVWGTYEQY
TRBV4-1	TRBJ2-3	12	ASSQTSGADTQY
TRBV7-2	TRBJ2-1	14	ASSRGPMSSYNEQF
TRBV28	TRBJ2-7	11	ASTITVPYEQY
TRBV11-2	TRBJ2-2	14	ASKREALINTGELF
TRBV5-6	TRBJ2-1	13	ASSFRQGAYNEQF
TRBV4-3	TRBJ1-6	13	ASSPGRGHNSPLH
TRBV4-3	TRBJ2-5	12	ASSQGGDRETQY